What follows are 12 T cell receptor beta chains derived from one specimen sequenced in a study of cytomegalovirus exposure and HLA in healthy donors. A multiplex PCR was run with 60 Vbeta primers and 13 Jbeta primers. Only in-frame clones appear in the TCRdb table, and some are missing; sequencing was by immunoSEQ multiplex PCR. Of 91,000 or so clones in the sample, around 80% were seen once. Sequenced material: PBMCs. The receptors stem from a man aged 25 to 45 in good health and CMV-seropositive.

There are a few counts of this clone. Relative to the germline gene, one junction end is altered; a read error may explain this. The rearrangement links TRBV7-7 to TRBJ2-2; 8 bases match TRBD1. The CDR3 has 15 residues. The germline CDR1 and CDR2 sequences are SSHAT and FNYEAQ (reference sequence). In DNA, the CDR3 is TGTGCTAGCAGCTTATCTCAGGGGGCCACCGGGGAGCTGTTTTTT. As protein: CASSLSQGATGELFF.

V is TRBV4-2 and J is TRBJ1-4; 7 nucleotides line up with TRBD1. Trimming took 4 bases from V and 14 from J; bases not matched to a gene: 10. In germline, CDR1 is LGHNA, CDR2 YNFKEQ. CDR3 length equals 13 residues. CDR3: CASSLQGDGGLFF. The DNA of the CDR3 is TGTGCCAGCAGCCTTCAGGGGGACGGAGGGCTGTTTTTT.

The chain has TRBV27 and TRBJ2-1; 8 nucleotides line up with TRBD2. J gave up 1 base and V 5 bases, and 4 bases lay outside the gene matches. CDR1 is MNHEY and CDR2 is SMNVEV in the germline V gene (reference sequence). The CDR3 is 15 amino acids. Written as DNA, the CDR3 is TGTGCCAGCAGTGGATCGGGGGGGTCCTACAATGAGCAGTTCTTC. This encodes CASSGSGGSYNEQFF.

The rearrangement joins TRBV5-1 to TRBJ2-5; D possibly corresponds to TRBD2 (6 bases). The end of the DNA is better explained by TRBJ2-7, so the J call may be wrong. Per the germline V gene, CDR1 is SGHRS and CDR2 is YFSETQ. The CDR3 is made up of 14 amino acids. The CDR3 nucleotides are TGCGCCAGCAGCTTAGGGCTAGCGCCTAACGAGCAGTACTTC. It codes for CASSLGLAPNEQYF.

The V call is TRBV7-9, the J call TRBJ2-1; 9 positions agree with TRBD1. The V gene's germline CDR1 is SEHNR and CDR2 FQNEAQ (reference sequence). With V trimmed by 3 bases and J by 5 bases, 5 bases remained unmatched. The CDR3 runs 15 residues. The CDR3 DNA follows: TGTGCCAGCAGCTTGCCCGGGACAGGGAACAATGAGCAGTTCTTC. Residues: CASSLPGTGNNEQFF.

The chain recombines TRBV5-1 with TRBJ2-5, with D perhaps matching TRBD1 (5 bases). Trimming left V 5 bases short and J 4 bases short, with 9 bases between. Germline V gene data show CDR1 as SGHRS and CDR2 as YFSETQ. The CDR3 is 12 residues long. The CDR3: CASRAGSETQYF. In DNA form, the CDR3 reads TGCGCCAGCAGGGCAGGGTCAGAGACCCAGTACTTC.

V gene TRBV19 combines with J gene TRBJ2-1, with 8 bases fitting TRBD1. J was trimmed by 5 bases and V by 3 bases; bases with no gene match: 6. This CDR3 is built from 15 residues. Germline values: CDR1 LNHDA, CDR2 SQIVND (reference sequence). CDR3 region: CASSMVQGGNNEQFF. The CDR3 DNA reads as TGTGCCAGTAGTATGGTACAGGGGGGAAACAATGAGCAGTTCTTC.

The chain links TRBV15 to TRBJ1-1, with D hard to call. This CDR3 region has 14 residues. The germline V gene has CDR1 LNHNV and CDR2 YYDKDF (reference sequence). With 1 base removed from V and 0 bases from J, the gap between germline ends came to 6 bases. The chain's CDR3 is CATSRVQLNTEAFF. In DNA, the CDR3 is TGTGCCACCAGCAGAGTGCAGTTGAACACTGAAGCTTTCTTT.

The chain carries TRBV25-1 and TRBJ1-1, with a tentative D call TRBD1 (5 bases). CDR1 and CDR2 from the germline V gene are MGHDK and SYGVNS. V was pared by 7 bases and J by 5 bases, with 8 bases between. This CDR3 region has 11 residues. The CDR3: CASTGKTEAFF. CDR3 nucleotides: TGTGCCAGCACAGGGAAGACTGAAGCTTTCTTT.

This clone has a handful of counts. The chain joins TRBV4-3 to TRBJ1-4, with a weak D call TRBD1 (6 bases). CDR1 and CDR2 (germline): LGHNA, YSLEER. The V end was cut by 0 bases, the J end by 8 bases, with 16 bases between. This CDR3 has 16 amino acids. The CDR3 DNA reads as TGCGCCAGCAGCCAAGATCACCCGGCAGGGGAGGAAAAACTGTTTTTT. Its translation: CASSQDHPAGEEKLFF.

A single count supports this clone. The chain is built from TRBV6-6 and TRBJ1-5; possible D gene TRBD1, 6 bases. This CDR3 has 15 amino acids. The V end lost 0 bases, the J end lost 6 bases, and 12 bases lay between the germline ends. CDR1 MNHNY and CDR2 SVGAGI come from the germline V gene (reference sequence). In DNA, the CDR3 is TGTGCCAGCAGTTACTCGGGGGGGCGAGGTCAGCCCCAGCATTTT. Amino acid sequence: CASSYSGGRGQPQHF.

The CDR3: CASSPRRQGFYGYTF. In DNA, the CDR3 is TGTGCCAGCAGCCCCCGTCGCCAGGGCTTCTATGGCTACACCTTC. J is TRBJ1-2 and V is TRBV9, with D possibly being TRBD1 (5 bases). V was clipped by 4 bases and J by 4 bases, with 17 bases between them. The germline CDR1 and CDR2 sequences are SGDLS and YYNGEE. This CDR3 region has 15 residues.